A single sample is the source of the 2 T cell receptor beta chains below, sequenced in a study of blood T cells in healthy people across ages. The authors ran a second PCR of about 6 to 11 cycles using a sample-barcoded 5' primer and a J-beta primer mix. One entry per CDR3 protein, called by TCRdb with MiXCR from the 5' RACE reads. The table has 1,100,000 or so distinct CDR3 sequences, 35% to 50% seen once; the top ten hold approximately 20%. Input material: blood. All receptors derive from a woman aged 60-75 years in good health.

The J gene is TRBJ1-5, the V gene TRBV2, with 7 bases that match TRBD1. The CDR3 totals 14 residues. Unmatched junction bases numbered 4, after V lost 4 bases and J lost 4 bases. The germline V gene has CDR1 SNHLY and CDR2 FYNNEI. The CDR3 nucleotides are TGTGCCAGCAGTGGGACAGGTGAAAATCAGCCCCAGCATTTT. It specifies CASSGTGENQPQHF. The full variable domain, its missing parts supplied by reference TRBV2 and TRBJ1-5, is EPEVTQTPSHQVTQMGQEVILRCVPISNHLYFYWYRQILGQKVEFLVSFYNNEISEKSEIFDDQFSVERPDGSNFTLKIRSTKLEDSAMYFCASSGTGENQPQHFGDGTRLSIL.

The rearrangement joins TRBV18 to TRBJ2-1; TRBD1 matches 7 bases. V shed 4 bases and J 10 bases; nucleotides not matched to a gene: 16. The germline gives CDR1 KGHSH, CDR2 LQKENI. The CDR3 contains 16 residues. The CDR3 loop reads CASSREPPQTGREQFF. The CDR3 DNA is TGTGCCAGCTCACGAGAACCCCCCCAGACAGGGCGGGAGCAGTTCTTC. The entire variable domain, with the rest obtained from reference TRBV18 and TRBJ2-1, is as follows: NAGVMQNPRHLVRRRGQEARLRCSPMKGHSHVYWYRQLPEEGLKFMVYLQKENIIDESGMPKERFSAEFPKEGPSILRIQQVVRGDSAAYFCASSREPPQTGREQFFGPGTRLTVL.